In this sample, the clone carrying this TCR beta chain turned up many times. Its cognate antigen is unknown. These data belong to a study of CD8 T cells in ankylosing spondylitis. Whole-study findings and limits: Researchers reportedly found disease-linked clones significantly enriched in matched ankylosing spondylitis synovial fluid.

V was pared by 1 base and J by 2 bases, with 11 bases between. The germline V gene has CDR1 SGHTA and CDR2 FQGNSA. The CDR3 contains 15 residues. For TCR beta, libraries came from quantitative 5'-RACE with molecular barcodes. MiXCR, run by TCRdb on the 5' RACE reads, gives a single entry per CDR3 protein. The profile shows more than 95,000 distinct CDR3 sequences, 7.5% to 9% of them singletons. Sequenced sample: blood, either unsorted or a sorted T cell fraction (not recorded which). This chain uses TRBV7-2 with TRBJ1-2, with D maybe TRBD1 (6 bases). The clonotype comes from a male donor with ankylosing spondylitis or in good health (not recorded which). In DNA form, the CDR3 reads TGTGCCAGCAGCTTAGATGGAGGGGGAAACTATGGCTACACCTTC. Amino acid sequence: CASSLDGGGNYGYTF.